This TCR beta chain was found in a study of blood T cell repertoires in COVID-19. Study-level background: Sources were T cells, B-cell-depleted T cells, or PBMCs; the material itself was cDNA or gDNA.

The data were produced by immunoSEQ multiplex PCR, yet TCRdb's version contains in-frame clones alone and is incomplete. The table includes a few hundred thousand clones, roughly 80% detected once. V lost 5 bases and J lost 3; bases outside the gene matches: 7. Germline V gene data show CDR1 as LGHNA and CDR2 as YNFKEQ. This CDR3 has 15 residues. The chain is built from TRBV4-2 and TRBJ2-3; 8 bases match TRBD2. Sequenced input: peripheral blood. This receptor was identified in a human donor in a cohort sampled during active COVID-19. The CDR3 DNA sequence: TGTGCCAGCAGCGAGAGCGGGAGCGGAACAGATACGCAGTATTTT. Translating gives CASSESGSGTDTQYF.